The 20 T cell receptor beta chains listed next were all sequenced from one sample in a study of graft-versus-host responses after intestinal transplantation. These receptors' antigens are unknown. The assay was immunoSEQ multiplex PCR, and TCRdb's table has in-frame clones only and misses some. Among about 100,000 clones listed, roughly 87% were seen once. Material: unstimulated CD4+ T cells sorted from spleen or lymph node cells, obtained before transplant. The receptors were gathered from a human donor who was the organ donor for an intestinal transplant.

This rearrangement joins TRBV28 to TRBJ1-3; possibly TRBD1 for D (5 bases). V lost 6 bases and J 2 bases, leaving 11 bases between the germline ends. Germline values: CDR1 MDHEN, CDR2 SYDVKM. The CDR3 runs 14 residues. Written as DNA, the CDR3 is TGTGCCAGCAGGACCGACAGCACTGGAAACACCATATATTTT. It encodes CASRTDSTGNTIYF.

The rearrangement uses TRBV9 and TRBJ1-1; D is unresolved. CDR3 length equals 11 residues. V shed 3 bases and J shed 4 bases, with 4 bases lying between them. From germline, CDR1 is SGDLS and CDR2 YYNGEE. This CDR3 reads CASSATTEAFF. The CDR3 region has the DNA TGTGCCAGCAGCGCTACCACTGAAGCTTTCTTT.

The chain links TRBV12-2 to TRBJ1-5; whether TRBD1, the table's D call, matches the DNA was not checked. TRBV12-2 is a listed pseudogene. The CDR3 is 13 residues long. The CDR3 loop is CASRLGPPQPQHF. The CDR3 coding sequence is TGTGCAAGTCGCTTAGGGCCCCCCCAGCCCCAGCATTTT.

The V and J genes are TRBV5-6 and TRBJ1-6, with 8 bases aligning to TRBD1. The germline V gene encodes CDR1 SGHDT and CDR2 YYEEEE. V shed 5 bases and J 7 bases; nucleotides not matched to a gene: 8. The length of the CDR3 is 15 residues. CDR3 protein: CASRLGTGGNSPLHF. The CDR3 bases are TGTGCCAGCAGACTCGGGACAGGTGGCAATTCACCCCTCCACTTT.

In DNA, the CDR3 is TGTGCCAGCAGTCGACAGGGGCCTAATGAAAAACTGTTTTTT. Translation: CASSRQGPNEKLFF. The chain carries TRBV5-4 and TRBJ1-4, with 8 bases identical to TRBD1. There are 14 residues in the CDR3. The junction had 3 bases not matched to a gene; V was cut back by 5 bases and J by 3 bases. Per germline, CDR1 SGHNT and CDR2 YYREEE (reference sequence).

The CDR3 protein is CASSYGVTYEQYF. DNA of the CDR3: TGCGCCAGCAGCTATGGGGTTACCTACGAGCAGTACTTC. The V and J genes are TRBV5-1 and TRBJ2-7; D gene unclear. Germline V CDR1 and CDR2: SGHRS, YFSETQ. The CDR3 length is 13 residues. V lost 3 bases, J lost 2 bases, and 9 bases lay in between.

Of note for this clone: Other DNA variants within this sample encode the same CDR3. The chain uses TRBV20-1 and TRBJ2-7; TRBD2 might be the D (6 bases). Trimming shortened V by 6 bases and J by 2 bases, and 8 bases separated the two germline ends. CDR1 and CDR2 (germline): DFQATT, SNEGSKA (reference sequence). This CDR3 has 11 amino acids. The CDR3, as DNA: TGCAGTGCGACGGGGGCCTACGAGCAGTACTTC. Translating it yields CSATGAYEQYF.

The V and J genes are TRBV4-1 and TRBJ2-7; TRBD2 is a possible D gene (5 bases). Trimming stripped 2 bases from V and 1 base from J, with 9 bases between. CDR1 and CDR2 from the germline V gene are MGHRA and YSYEKL. The CDR3 consists of 14 residues. DNA for the CDR3: TGCGCCAGCAGCCAACCGACTAAGTCCTACGAGCAGTACTTC. Residues: CASSQPTKSYEQYF.

The CDR3 DNA follows: TGTGCCAGCAGTGTAACGCAGGGGTGGGGGAGAGCTTTCTTT. It encodes CASSVTQGWGRAFF. The chain combines TRBV6-1 with TRBJ1-1; D possibly corresponds to TRBD1 (6 bases). V dropped 4 bases and J dropped 10 bases, with 19 bases sitting between them. This CDR3 comprises 14 residues. Germline V gene sequence: CDR1 MNHNS, CDR2 SASEGT.

The CDR3 reads CASSTAYSTDTQYF. The CDR3 DNA sequence: TGTGCCAGTAGTACAGCCTATAGCACAGATACGCAGTATTTT. This sequence joins TRBV19 and TRBJ2-3; D gene unclear. Germline V gene sequence: CDR1 LNHDA, CDR2 SQIVND (reference sequence). Trimming left V 4 bases short and J 0 bases short, with 8 bases between. CDR3 length: 14 amino acids.

The chain has TRBV4-1 and TRBJ2-1; the match to TRBD2 covers 7 bases. The germline V gene encodes CDR1 MGHRA and CDR2 YSYEKL. The CDR3 consists of 14 residues. With 5 bases clipped from V and 16 bases from J, the junction kept 17 bases outside the gene matches. CDR3 protein: CASSDQNKRGAKFF. CDR3 DNA: TGCGCCAGCAGCGACCAGAATAAGCGGGGTGCTAAATTCTTC.

V and J are TRBV5-1 and TRBJ2-1; 10 bases align to TRBD2. V lost 2 bases and J lost 2; bases outside the gene matches: 1. CDR1 is SGHRS and CDR2 is YFSETQ in the germline V gene. The CDR3 spans 15 residues. The CDR3 DNA follows: TGCGCCAGCAGCTTAGGACTAGCGGCCTACAATGAGCAGTTCTTC. The encoded protein is CASSLGLAAYNEQFF.

The count of this clone is one. This chain uses TRBV7-9 with TRBJ1-2; the match to TRBD1 covers 7 bases. The CDR3 contains 14 residues. V was pared by 5 bases and J by 5 bases, with 8 bases of the junction left unmatched. CDR1 and CDR2 from the germline V gene are SEHNR and FQNEAQ (reference sequence). The DNA of the CDR3 is TGTGCCAGCAGCAAAGAGACAGGGAGTTATGGCTACACCTTC. Translated: CASSKETGSYGYTF.

The chain links TRBV19 to TRBJ1-4, with TRBD1 matching over 8 bases. The CDR3 contains 16 residues. Germline assignment: CDR1 LNHDA and CDR2 SQIVND (reference sequence). The ends lost 7 bases at V and 0 bases at J; junction bases unmatched: 7. The CDR3 nucleotides are TGTGCCAGTATCCGCGACAGGGGTGCAACTAATGAAAAACTGTTTTTT. Translating gives CASIRDRGATNEKLFF.

V and J are TRBV11-2 and TRBJ1-6; D perhaps matches TRBD1 (5 bases). CDR3 length equals 15 residues. V gave up 2 bases and J gave up 7 bases, with 12 bases separating them. Per germline, CDR1 SGHAT and CDR2 FQNNGV. CDR3 residues: CASSLRGTGNSPLHF. The CDR3 bases are TGTGCCAGCAGCTTACGTGGGACTGGAAATTCACCCCTCCACTTT.

The gene calls are TRBV11-2 and TRBJ2-2; D gene ambiguous. This CDR3 is 12 amino acids long. Trimming cost V 1 base and J 6 bases, with 3 bases left between them. Germline values: CDR1 SGHAT, CDR2 FQNNGV. CDR3 nucleotides: TGTGCCAGCAGCTTAGTTGCCGGGGAGCTGTTTTTT. Protein sequence: CASSLVAGELFF.

CDR3 nucleotide sequence: TGTGCCAGCAGCGCCAAAACGGGAGGGGGGCCTACTGGCTACACCTTC. This encodes CASSAKTGGGPTGYTF. The chain employs TRBV9 and TRBJ1-2; D might be TRBD1 (6 bases). The CDR3 extends over 16 amino acids. V gave up 3 bases and J gave up 7 bases, with 22 bases separating them. CDR1 and CDR2 from the germline V gene are SGDLS and YYNGEE.

The chain couples TRBV5-4 to TRBJ2-7; no reliable D call. This CDR3 spans 13 amino acids. CDR1 is SGHNT, CDR2 YYREEE, per germline (reference sequence). V lost 0 bases to trimming and J lost 6 bases, with 10 bases between them. The CDR3 region has the DNA TGTGCCAGCAGCTTGGCGGCCGTTAGCGAGCAGTACTTC. This translates into CASSLAAVSEQYF.

The genes are TRBV7-3 and TRBJ2-7; 13 positions match TRBD2. With 4 bases clipped from V and 5 bases from J, the junction kept 2 bases outside the gene matches. The germline CDR1 and CDR2 sequences are SGHTA and FQGTGA. The CDR3 is 14 amino acids. The CDR3 coding sequence is TGTGCCAGCAGCTCCGGGACTAGCGGGGACGAGCAGTACTTC. Translating gives CASSSGTSGDEQYF.

A single count supports this clone. V is TRBV5-4 and J is TRBJ2-3, with 9 nucleotides matching TRBD2. Per the germline V gene, CDR1 is SGHNT and CDR2 is YYREEE (reference sequence). The CDR3 consists of 15 residues. Trimming cost V 6 bases and J 2 bases; bases outside gene matches: 7. The CDR3 nucleotides are TGTGCCAGCATGCTCGGCGGGGGGGCCACAGATACGCAGTATTTT. Its translation is CASMLGGGATDTQYF.